This T cell receptor (beta chain) was identified in a study of blood T cell repertoires in COVID-19. Looking at the study overall: Collection of acute and convalescent COVID-19 samples took place in the United States, Italy and Spain.

The assay was immunoSEQ multiplex PCR, and TCRdb's table has in-frame clones only and misses some. Of fewer than 150,000 clones in the sample, 88% were seen once. The ends lost 3 bases at V and 2 bases at J; junction bases unmatched: 19. The CDR3 sequence is 20 residues long. CDR1 is MDHEN and CDR2 is SYDVKM in the germline V gene. The clonotype was recovered from a man in his fifties or sixties with active or convalescent COVID-19. The gene calls are TRBV28 and TRBJ1-5, with 7 bases identical to TRBD1. Specimen: peripheral blood. CDR3 DNA: TGTGCCAGCAGTTTTAGCTCGAGGGGGCAGGGAAAGACCGGCAATCAGCCCCAGCATTTT. This translates into CASSFSSRGQGKTGNQPQHF. The entire variable domain, with the rest obtained from reference TRBV28 and TRBJ1-5, is as follows: DVKVTQSSRYLVKRTGEKVFLECVQDMDHENMFWYRQDPGLGLRLIYFSYDVKMKEKGDIPEGYSVSREKKERFSLILESASTNQTSMYLCASSFSSRGQGKTGNQPQHFGDGTRLSIL.